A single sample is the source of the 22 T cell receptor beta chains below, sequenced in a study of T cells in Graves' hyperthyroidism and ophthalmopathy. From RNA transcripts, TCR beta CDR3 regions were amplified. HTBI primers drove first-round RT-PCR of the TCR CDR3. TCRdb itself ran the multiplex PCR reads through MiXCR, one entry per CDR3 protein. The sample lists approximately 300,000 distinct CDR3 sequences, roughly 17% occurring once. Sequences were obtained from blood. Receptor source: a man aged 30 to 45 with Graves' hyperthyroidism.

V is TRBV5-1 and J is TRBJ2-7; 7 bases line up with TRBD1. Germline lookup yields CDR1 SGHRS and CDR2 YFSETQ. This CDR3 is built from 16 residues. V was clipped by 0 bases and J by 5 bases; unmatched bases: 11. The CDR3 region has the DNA TGCGCCAGCAGCTTGGAGATACAACAGGGGAGCAACGAGCAGTACTTC. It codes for CASSLEIQQGSNEQYF.

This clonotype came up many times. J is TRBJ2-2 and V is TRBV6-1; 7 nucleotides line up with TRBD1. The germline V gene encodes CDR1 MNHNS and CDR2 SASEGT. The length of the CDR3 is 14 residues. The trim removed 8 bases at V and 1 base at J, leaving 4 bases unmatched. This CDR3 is CASYRDRNTGELFF. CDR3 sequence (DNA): TGTGCCAGCTACCGGGACAGGAACACCGGGGAGCTGTTTTTT.

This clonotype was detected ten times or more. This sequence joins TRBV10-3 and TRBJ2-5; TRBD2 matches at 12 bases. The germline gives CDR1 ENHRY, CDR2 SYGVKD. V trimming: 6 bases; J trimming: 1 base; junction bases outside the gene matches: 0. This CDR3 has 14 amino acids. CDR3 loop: CAIRTSGSQETQYF. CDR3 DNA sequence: TGTGCCATCAGGACTAGCGGGAGCCAAGAGACCCAGTACTTC.

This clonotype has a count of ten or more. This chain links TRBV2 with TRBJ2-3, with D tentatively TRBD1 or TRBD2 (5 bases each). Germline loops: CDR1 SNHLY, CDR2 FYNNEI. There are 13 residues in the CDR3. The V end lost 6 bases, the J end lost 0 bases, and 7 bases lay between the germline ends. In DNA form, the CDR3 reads TGTGCCAGCAGCGAGGGGAGCACAGATACGCAGTATTTT. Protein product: CASSEGSTDTQYF.

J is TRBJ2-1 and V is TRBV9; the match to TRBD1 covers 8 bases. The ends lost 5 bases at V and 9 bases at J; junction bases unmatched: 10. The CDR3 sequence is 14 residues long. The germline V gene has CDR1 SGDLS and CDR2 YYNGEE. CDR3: CASRIGTGGGEQFF. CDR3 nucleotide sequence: TGTGCCAGCAGAATTGGGACAGGCGGTGGTGAGCAGTTCTTC.

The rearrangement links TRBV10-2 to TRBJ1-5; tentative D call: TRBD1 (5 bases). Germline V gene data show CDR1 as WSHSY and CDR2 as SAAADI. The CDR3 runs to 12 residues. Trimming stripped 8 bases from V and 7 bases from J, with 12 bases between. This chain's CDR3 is CASQGGSQPQHF. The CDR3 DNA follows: TGCGCCAGCCAGGGAGGCTCCCAGCCCCAGCATTTT.

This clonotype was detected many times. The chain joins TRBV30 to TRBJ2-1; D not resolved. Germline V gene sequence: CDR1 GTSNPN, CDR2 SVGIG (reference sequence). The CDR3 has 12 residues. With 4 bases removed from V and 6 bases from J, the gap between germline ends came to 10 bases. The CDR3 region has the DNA TGTGCCTGGACTTCCTCAGGCAATGAGCAGTTCTTC. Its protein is CAWTSSGNEQFF.

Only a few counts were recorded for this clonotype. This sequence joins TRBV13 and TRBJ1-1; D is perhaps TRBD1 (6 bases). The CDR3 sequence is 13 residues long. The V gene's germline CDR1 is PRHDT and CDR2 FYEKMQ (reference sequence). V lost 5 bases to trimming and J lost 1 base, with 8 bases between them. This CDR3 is CASSRRGNTEAFF. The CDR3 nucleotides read TGTGCCAGCAGCCGCAGGGGGAACACTGAAGCTTTCTTT.

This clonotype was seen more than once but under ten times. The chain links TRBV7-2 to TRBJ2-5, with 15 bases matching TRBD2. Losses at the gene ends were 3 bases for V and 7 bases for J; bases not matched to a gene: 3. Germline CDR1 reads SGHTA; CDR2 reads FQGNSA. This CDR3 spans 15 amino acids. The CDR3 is CASSLGTSGGRTQYF. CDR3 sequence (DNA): TGTGCCAGCAGCTTGGGGACTAGCGGGGGGCGGACCCAGTACTTC.

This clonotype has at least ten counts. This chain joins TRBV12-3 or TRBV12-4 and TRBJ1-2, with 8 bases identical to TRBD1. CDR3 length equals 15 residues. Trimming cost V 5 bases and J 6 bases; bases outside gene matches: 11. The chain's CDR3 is CASSLISGGADGYTF. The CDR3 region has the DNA TGTGCCAGCAGTCTCATATCAGGGGGCGCTGATGGCTACACCTTC.

CDR3 in DNA: TGTGCCAGCAGCTTTAGCGGGACGCCCCGTACCATTGAGCAGTTCTTC. Amino acid sequence: CASSFSGTPRTIEQFF. This sequence joins TRBV7-9 and TRBJ2-1; 8 bases are shared with TRBD2. Germline V gene data show CDR1 as SEHNR and CDR2 as FQNEAQ (reference sequence). This CDR3 region has 16 residues. V dropped 3 bases and J dropped 9; count of bases not matched to a gene: 13.

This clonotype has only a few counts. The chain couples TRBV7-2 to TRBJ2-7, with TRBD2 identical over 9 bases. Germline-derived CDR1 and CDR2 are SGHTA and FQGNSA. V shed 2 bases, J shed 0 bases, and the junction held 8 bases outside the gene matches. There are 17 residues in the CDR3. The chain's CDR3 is CASSLILAGPTSYEQYF. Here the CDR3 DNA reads TGTGCCAGCAGCTTAATCCTAGCGGGACCTACCTCCTACGAGCAGTACTTC.

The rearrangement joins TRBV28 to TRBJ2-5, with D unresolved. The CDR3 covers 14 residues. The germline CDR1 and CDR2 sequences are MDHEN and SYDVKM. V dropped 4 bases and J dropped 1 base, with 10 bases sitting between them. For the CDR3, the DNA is TGTGCCAGCAGTTCCTCCAGGCCCCAAGAGACCCAGTACTTC. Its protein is CASSSSRPQETQYF.

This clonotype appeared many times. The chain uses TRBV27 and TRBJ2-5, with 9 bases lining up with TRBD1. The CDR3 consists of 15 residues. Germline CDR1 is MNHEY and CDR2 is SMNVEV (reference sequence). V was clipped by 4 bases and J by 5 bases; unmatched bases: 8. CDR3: CASSSYRGLWETQYF. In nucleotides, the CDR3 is TGTGCCAGCAGTTCCTACAGGGGGCTTTGGGAGACCCAGTACTTC.

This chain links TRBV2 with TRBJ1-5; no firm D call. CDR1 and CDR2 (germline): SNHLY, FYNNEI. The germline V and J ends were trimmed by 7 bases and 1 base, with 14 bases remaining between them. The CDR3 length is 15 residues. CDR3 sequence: CASNLPEGSNQPQHF. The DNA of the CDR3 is TGTGCCAGCAACCTTCCTGAGGGAAGCAATCAGCCCCAGCATTTT.

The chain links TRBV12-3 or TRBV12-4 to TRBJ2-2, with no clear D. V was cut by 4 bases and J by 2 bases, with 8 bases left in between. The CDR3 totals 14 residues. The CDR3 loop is CASSSRGNTGELFF. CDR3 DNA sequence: TGTGCCAGCAGTTCCCGAGGCAACACCGGGGAGCTGTTTTTT.

The CDR3 loop is CASSMRELADTQYF. CDR3 in DNA: TGTGCCAGTAGTATGCGGGAGTTGGCAGATACGCAGTATTTT. V and J are TRBV19 and TRBJ2-3, with TRBD2 identical over 7 bases. The CDR3 extends over 14 amino acids. Unmatched junction bases numbered 4, after V lost 3 bases and J lost 4 bases. Looked up from germline, CDR1 is LNHDA and CDR2 is SQIVND (reference sequence).

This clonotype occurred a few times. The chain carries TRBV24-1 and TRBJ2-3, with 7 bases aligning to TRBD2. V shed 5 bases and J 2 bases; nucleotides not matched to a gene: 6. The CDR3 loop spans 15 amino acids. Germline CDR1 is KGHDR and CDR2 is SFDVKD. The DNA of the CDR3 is TGTGCCACCAGTGTCGCGGGAGCTGACACAGATACGCAGTATTTT. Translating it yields CATSVAGADTDTQYF.

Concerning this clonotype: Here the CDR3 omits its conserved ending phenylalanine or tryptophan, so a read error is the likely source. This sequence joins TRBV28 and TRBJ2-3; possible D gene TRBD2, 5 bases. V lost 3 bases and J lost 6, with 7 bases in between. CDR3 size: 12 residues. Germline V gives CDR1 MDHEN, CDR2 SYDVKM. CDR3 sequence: CASSFLADTQYL. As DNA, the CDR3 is TGTGCCAGCAGTTTTCTAGCTGATACGCAGTATCTT.

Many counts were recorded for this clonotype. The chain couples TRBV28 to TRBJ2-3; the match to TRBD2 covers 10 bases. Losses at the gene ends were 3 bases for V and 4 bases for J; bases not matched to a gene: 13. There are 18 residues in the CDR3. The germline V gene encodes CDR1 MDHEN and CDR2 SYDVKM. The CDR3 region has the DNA TGTGCCAGCAGTTTGACGAGCGGGAGGGTCACAGGCGCAGATACGCAGTATTTT. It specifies CASSLTSGRVTGADTQYF.

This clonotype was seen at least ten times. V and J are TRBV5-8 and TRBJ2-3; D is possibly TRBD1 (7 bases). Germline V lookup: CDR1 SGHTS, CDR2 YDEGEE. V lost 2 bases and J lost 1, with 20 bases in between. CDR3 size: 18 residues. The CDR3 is CASSLSGGNVAGTDTQYF. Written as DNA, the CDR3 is TGTGCCAGCAGCTTATCAGGGGGAAACGTAGCGGGCACAGATACGCAGTATTTT.

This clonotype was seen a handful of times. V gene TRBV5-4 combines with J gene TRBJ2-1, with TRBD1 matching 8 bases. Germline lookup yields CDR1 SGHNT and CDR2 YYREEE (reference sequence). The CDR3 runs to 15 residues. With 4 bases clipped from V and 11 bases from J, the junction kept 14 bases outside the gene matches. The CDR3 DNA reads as TGTGCCAGCAGCCTGCCGGGACAGGAGGCTTGGAAGCAGTTCTTC. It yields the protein CASSLPGQEAWKQFF.